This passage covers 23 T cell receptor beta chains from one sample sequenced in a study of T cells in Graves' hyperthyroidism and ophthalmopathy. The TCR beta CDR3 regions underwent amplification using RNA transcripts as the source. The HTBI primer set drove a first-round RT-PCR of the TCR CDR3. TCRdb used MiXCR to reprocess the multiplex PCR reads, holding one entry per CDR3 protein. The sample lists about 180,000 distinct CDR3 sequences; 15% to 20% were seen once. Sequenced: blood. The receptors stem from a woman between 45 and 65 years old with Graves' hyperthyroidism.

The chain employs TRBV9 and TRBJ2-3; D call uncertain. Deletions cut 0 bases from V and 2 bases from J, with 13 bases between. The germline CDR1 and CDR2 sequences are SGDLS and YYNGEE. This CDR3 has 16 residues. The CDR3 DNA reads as TGTGCCAGCAGCGTAGGTGCCCCCTCGAACACAGATACGCAGTATTTT. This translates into CASSVGAPSNTDTQYF.

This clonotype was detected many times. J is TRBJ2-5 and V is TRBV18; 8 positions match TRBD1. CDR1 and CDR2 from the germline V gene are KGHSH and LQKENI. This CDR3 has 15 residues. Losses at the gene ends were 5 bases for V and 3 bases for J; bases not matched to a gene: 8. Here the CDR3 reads CASSSGTGVKETQYF. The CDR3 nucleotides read TGTGCCAGCTCATCCGGGACAGGAGTTAAAGAGACCCAGTACTTC.

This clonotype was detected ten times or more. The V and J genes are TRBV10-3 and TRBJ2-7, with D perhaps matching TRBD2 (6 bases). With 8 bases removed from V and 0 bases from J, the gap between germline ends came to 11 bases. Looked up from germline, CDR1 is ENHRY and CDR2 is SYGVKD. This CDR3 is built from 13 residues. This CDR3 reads CAIARGSSYEQYF. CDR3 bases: TGTGCCATCGCCCGGGGGAGCTCCTACGAGCAGTACTTC.

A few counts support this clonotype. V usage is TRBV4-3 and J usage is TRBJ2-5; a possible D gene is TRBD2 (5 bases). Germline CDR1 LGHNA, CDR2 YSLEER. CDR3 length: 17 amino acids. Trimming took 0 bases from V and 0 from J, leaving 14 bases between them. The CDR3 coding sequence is TGCGCCAGCAGCCAAGATCTGGAGGACTCGTACCAAGAGACCCAGTACTTC. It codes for CASSQDLEDSYQETQYF.

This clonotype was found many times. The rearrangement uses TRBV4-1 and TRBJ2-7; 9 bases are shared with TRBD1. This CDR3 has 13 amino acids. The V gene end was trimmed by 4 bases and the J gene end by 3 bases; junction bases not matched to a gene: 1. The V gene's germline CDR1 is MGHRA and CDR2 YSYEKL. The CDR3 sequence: CASSRDRDYEQYF. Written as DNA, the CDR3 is TGCGCCAGCAGCCGGGACAGGGACTACGAGCAGTACTTC.

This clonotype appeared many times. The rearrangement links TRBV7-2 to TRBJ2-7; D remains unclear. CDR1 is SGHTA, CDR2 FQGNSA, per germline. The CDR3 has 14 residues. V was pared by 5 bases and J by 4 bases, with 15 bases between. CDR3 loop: CASSPASVAYEQYF. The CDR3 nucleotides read TGTGCCAGCAGCCCGGCCTCCGTAGCTTACGAGCAGTACTTC.

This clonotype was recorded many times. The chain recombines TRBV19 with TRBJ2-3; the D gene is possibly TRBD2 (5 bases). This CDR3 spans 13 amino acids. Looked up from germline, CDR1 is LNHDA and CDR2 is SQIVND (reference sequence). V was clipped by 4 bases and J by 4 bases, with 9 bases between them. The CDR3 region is CASSTSLADTQYF. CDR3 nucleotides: TGTGCCAGTAGTACCTCACTAGCAGATACGCAGTATTTT. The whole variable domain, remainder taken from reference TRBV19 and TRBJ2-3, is DGGITQSPKYLFRKEGQNVTLSCEQNLNHDAMYWYRQDPGQGLRLIYYSQIVNDFQKGDIAEGYSVSREKKESFPLTVTSAQKNPTAFYLCASSTSLADTQYFGPGTRLTVL.

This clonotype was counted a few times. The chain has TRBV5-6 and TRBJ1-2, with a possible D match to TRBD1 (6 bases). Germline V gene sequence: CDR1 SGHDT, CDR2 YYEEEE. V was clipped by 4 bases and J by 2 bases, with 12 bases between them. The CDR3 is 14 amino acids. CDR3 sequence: CASSTHRANYGYTF. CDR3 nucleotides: TGTGCCAGCAGCACGCACAGGGCGAACTATGGCTACACCTTC.

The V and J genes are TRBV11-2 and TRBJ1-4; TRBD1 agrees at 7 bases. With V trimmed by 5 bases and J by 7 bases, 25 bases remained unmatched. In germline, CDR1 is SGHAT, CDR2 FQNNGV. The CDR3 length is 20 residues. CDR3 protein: CASSPDQLNRGGKSSEKLFF. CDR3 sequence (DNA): TGTGCCAGCAGCCCAGATCAGCTGAACAGGGGAGGGAAAAGTAGTGAAAAACTGTTTTTT.

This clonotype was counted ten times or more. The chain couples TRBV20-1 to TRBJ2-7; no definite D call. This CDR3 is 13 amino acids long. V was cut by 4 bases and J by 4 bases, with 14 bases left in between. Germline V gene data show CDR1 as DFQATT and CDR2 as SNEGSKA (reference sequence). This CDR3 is CSATLPLQYEQYF. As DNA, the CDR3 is TGCAGTGCTACCCTACCCTTACAGTACGAGCAGTACTTC.

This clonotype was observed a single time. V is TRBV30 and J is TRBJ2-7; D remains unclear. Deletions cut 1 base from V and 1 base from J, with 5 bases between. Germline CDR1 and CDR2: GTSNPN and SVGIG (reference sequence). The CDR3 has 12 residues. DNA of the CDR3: TGTGCCTGGAGTGGGGGTTCCTACGAGCAGTACTTC. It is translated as CAWSGGSYEQYF.

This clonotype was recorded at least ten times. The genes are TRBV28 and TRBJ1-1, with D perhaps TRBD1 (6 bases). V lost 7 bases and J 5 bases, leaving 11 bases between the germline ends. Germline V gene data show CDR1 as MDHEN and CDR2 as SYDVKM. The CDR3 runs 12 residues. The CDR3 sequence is CASNLQGTEAFF. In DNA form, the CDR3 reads TGTGCCAGCAACCTACAGGGTACTGAAGCTTTCTTT.

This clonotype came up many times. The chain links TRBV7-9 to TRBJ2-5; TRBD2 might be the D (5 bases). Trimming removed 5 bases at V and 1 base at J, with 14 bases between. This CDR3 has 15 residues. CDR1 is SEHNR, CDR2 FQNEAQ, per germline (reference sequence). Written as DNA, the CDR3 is TGTGCCAGCAGCCCCGGACTGTCCCTCCAAGAGACCCAGTACTTC. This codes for CASSPGLSLQETQYF.

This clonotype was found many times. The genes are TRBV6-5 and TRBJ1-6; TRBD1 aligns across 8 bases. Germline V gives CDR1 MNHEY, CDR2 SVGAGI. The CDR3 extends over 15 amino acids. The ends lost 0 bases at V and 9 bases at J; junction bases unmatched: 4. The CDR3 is CASSYSRTGSSPLHF. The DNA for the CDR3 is TGTGCCAGCAGTTACTCAAGGACAGGGTCTTCACCCCTCCACTTT.

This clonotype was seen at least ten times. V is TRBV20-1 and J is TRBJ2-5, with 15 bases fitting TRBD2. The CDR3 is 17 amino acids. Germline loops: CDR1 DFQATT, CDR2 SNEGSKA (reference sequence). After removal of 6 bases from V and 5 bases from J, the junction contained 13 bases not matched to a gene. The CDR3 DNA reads TGCAGTGCCTTTAGGGGGACTAGCGGGGGGCTTGGGGAGACCCAGTACTTC. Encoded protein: CSAFRGTSGGLGETQYF.

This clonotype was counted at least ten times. For the CDR3, the DNA is TGTGCCAGCAGCTTAGGAGTCAGGGGCTGGGGCTACACCTTC. As protein: CASSLGVRGWGYTF. The genes are TRBV11-2 and TRBJ1-2; the D gene is possibly TRBD1 (6 bases). The V end lost 1 base, the J end lost 8 bases, and 14 bases lay between the germline ends. The CDR3 length is 14 residues. The germline CDR1 and CDR2 sequences are SGHAT and FQNNGV.

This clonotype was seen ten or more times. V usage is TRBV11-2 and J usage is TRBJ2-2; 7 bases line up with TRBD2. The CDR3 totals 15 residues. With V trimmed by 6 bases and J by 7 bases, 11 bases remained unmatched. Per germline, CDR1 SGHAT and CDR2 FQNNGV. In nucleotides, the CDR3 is TGTGCCAGCAGATTTCCGGGGGGTCTAAGCGGGGAGCTGTTTTTT. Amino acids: CASRFPGGLSGELFF.

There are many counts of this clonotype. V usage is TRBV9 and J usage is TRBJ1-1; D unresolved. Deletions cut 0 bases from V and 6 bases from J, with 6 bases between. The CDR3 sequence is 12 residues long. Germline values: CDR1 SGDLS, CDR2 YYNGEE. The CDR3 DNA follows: TGTGCCAGCAGCGTAGGGTCCTCTGAAGCTTTCTTT. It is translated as CASSVGSSEAFF. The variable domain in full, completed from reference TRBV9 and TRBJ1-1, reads DSGVTQTPKHLITATGQRVTLRCSPRSGDLSVYWYQQSLDQGLQFLIQYYNGEERAKGNILERFSAQQFPDLHSELNLSSLELGDSALYFCASSVGSSEAFFGQGTRLTVV.

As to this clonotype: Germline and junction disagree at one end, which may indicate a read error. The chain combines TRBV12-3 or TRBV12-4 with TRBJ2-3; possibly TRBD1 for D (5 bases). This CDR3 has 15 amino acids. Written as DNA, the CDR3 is TGTGCCAGCAGCCTTCAGGACAAACCCACAGATACGCGGTATTTT. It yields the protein CASSLQDKPTDTRYF.

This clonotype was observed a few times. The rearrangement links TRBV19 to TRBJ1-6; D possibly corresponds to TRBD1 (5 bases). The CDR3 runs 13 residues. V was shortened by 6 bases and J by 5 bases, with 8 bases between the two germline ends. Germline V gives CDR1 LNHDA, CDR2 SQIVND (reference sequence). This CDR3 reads CASSARDNSPLHF. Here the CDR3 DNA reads TGTGCCAGTAGCGCCAGGGATAATTCACCCCTCCACTTT.

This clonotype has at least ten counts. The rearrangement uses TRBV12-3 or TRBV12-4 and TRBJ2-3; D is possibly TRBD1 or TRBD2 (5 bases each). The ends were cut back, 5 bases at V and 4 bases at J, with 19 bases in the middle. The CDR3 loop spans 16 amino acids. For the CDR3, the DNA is TGTGCCAGCAGTCTCGTCGTCGGTGGGGGTGCAGATACGCAGTATTTT. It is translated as CASSLVVGGGADTQYF.

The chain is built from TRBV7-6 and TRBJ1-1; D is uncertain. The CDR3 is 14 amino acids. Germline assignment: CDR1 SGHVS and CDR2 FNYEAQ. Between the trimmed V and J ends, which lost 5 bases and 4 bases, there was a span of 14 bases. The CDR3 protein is CASSPRLAITEAFF. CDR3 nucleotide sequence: TGTGCCAGCAGCCCCCGCCTGGCTATCACTGAAGCTTTCTTT.

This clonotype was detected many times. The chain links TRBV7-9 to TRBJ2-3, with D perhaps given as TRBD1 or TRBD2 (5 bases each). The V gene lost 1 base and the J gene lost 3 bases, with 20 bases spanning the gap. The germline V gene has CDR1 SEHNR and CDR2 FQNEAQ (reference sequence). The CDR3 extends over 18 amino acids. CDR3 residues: CASSLGGFRQGITDTQYF. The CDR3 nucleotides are TGTGCCAGCAGCTTAGGCGGGTTTAGGCAGGGTATTACAGATACGCAGTATTTT.